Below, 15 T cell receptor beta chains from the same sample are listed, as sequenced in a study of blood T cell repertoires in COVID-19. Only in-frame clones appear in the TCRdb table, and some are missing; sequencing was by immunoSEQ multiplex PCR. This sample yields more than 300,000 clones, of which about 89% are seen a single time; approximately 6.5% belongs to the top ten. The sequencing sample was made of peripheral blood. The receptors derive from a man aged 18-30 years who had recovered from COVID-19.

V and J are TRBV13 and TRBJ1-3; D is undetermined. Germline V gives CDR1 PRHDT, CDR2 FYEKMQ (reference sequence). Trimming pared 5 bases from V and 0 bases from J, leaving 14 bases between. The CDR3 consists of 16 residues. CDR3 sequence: CASSKYRGSSGNTIYF. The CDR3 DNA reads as TGTGCCAGCAGCAAATACCGCGGAAGCTCTGGAAACACCATATATTTT.

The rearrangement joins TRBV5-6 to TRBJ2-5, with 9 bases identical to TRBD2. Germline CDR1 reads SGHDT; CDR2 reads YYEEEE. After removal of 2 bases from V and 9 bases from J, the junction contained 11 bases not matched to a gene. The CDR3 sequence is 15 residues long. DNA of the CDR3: TGTGCCAGCAGCTTCGAAGTTAGCGGGAGTGTGGCCCAGTACTTC. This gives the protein CASSFEVSGSVAQYF.

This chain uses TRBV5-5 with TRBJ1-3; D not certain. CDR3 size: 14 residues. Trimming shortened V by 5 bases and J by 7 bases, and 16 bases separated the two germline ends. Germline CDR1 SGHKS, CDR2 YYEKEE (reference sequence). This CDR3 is CASSYGGGSNTIYF. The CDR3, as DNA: TGTGCCAGCAGTTACGGCGGAGGTTCCAACACCATATATTTT. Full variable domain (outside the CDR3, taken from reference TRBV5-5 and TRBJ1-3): DAGVTQSPTHLIKTRGQQVTLRCSPISGHKSVSWYQQVLGQGPQFIFQYYEKEERGRGNFPDRFSARQFPNYSSELNVNALLLGDSALYLCASSYGGGSNTIYFGEGSWLTVV.

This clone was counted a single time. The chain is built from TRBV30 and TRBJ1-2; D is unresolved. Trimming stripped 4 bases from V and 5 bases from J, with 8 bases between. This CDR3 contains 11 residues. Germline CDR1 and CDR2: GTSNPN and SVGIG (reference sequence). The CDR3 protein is CAWTSGYGYTF. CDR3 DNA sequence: TGTGCCTGGACGTCGGGGTATGGCTACACCTTC. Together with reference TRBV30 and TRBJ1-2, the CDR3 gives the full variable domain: SQTIHQWPATLVQPVGSPLSLECTVEGTSNPNLYWYRQAAGRGLQLLFYSVGIGQISSEVPQNLSASRPQDRQFILSSKKLLLSDSGFYLCAWTSGYGYTFGSGTRLTVV.

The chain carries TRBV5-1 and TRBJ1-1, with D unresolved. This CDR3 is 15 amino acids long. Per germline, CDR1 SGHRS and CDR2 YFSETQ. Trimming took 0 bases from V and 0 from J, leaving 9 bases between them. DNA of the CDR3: TGCGCCAGCAGCTTGGGCGCCAGGCTGAACACTGAAGCTTTCTTT. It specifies CASSLGARLNTEAFF.

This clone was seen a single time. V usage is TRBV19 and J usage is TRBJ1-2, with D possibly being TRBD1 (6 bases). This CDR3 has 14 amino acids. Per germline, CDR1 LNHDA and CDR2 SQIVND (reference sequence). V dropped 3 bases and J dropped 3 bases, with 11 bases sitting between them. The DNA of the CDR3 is TGTGCCAGTAGTATGGCAGGGGTCGACTATGGCTACACCTTC. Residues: CASSMAGVDYGYTF.

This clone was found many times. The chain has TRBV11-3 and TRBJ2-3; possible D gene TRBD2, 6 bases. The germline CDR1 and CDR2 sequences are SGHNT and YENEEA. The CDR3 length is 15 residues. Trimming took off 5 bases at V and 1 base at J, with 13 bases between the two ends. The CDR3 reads CASSERGGGTDTQYF. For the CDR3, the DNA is TGTGCCAGCAGCGAACGAGGAGGGGGCACAGATACGCAGTATTTT.

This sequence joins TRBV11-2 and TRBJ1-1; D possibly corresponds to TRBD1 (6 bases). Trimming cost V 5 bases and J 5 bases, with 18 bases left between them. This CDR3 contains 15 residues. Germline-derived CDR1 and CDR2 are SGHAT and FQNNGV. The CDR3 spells CASSPGHPEGTEAFF. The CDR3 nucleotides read TGTGCCAGCAGCCCGGGACACCCAGAGGGGACTGAAGCTTTCTTT.

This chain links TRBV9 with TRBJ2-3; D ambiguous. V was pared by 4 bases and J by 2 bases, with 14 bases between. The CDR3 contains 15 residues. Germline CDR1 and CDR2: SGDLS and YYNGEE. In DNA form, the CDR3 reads TGTGCCAGCAGCCCCCTGGGCCAAAACACAGATACGCAGTATTTT. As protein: CASSPLGQNTDTQYF.

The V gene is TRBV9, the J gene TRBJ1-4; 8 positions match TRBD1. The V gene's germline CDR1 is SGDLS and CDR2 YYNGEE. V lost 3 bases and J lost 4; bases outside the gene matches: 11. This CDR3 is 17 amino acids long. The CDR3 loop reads CASSAGAGGLGNEKLFF. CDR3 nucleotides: TGTGCCAGCAGCGCCGGGGCAGGGGGCTTGGGTAATGAAAAACTGTTTTTT.

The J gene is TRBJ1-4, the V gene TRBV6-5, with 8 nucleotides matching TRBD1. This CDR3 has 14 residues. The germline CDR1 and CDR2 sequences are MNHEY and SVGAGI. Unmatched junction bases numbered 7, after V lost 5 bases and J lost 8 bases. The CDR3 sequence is CASSPGQEEEKLFF. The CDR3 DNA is TGTGCCAGCAGTCCGGGACAGGAGGAAGAAAAACTGTTTTTT.

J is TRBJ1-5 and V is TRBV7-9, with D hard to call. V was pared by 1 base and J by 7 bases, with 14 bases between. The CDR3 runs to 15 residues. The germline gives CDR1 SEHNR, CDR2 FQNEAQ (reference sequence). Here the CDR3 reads CASSLDGFIGQPQHF. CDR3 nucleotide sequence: TGTGCCAGCAGCTTAGATGGGTTTATCGGGCAGCCCCAGCATTTT.

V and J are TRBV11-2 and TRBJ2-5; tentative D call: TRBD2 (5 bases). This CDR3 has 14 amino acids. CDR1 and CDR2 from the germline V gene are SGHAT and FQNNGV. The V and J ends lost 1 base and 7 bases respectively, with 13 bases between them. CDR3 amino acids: CASSLAFEGGTQYF. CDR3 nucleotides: TGTGCCAGCAGCTTAGCGTTTGAGGGCGGGACCCAGTACTTC.

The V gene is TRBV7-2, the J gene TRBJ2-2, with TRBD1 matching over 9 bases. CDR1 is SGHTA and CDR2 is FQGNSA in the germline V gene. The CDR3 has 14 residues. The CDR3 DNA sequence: TGTGGGGTGACAGGGGGAACGAACACCGGGGAGCTGTTTTTT. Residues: CGVTGGTNTGELFF.

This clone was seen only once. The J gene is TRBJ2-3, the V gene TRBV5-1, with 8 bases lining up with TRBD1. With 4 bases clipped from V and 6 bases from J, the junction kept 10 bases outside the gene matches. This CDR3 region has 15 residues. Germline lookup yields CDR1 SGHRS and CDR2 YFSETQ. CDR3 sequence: CASSPKSGGADTQYF. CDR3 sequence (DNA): TGCGCCAGCAGCCCAAAATCAGGGGGCGCGGATACGCAGTATTTT. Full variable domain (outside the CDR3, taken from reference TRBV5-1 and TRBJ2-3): KAGVTQTPRYLIKTRGQQVTLSCSPISGHRSVSWYQQTPGQGLQFLFEYFSETQRNKGNFPGRFSGRQFSNSRSEMNVSTLELGDSALYLCASSPKSGGADTQYFGPGTRLTVL.